This note documents a single T cell receptor beta chain sequence. This entry belongs to a study of blood T cell repertoires in COVID-19. Study information: Some COVID-19 samples were acute and others convalescent; all came from the United States, Italy and Spain.

Sequencing used immunoSEQ multiplex PCR; TCRdb keeps in-frame clones, though not all of them. The sample consists of about 140,000 clones, 75% to 80% of them appearing once. CDR1 and CDR2 from the germline V gene are SEHNR and FQNEAQ (reference sequence). This CDR3 is 16 amino acids long. J gave up 6 bases and V 6 bases, and 12 bases lay outside the gene matches. Material: PBMCs or T cells enriched from blood (not recorded which). J is TRBJ2-2 and V is TRBV7-9, with TRBD2 matching over 8 bases. The sequence was obtained from a woman in her forties or fifties who had recovered from COVID-19. Written as DNA, the CDR3 is TGTGCCAGCAGATCAAGGTCGGGAGGGGGTCCCGGGGAGCTGTTTTTT. It yields the protein CASRSRSGGGPGELFF.